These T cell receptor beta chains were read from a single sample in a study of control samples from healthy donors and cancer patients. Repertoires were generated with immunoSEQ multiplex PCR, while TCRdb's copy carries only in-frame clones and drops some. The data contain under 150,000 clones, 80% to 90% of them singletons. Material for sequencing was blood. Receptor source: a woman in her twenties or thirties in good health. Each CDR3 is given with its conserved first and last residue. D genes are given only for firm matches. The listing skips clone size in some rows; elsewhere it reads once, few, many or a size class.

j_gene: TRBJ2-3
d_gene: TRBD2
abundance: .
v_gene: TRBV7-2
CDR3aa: CASRILAGEADTQYF
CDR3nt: TGTGCCAGCAGGATCCTAGCGGGAGAGGCAGATACGCAGTATTTT

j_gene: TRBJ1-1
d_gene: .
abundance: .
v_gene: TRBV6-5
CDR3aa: CASSTPDKTNTEAFF
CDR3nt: TGTGCCAGCAGTACCCCGGACAAGACGAACACTGAAGCTTTCTTT

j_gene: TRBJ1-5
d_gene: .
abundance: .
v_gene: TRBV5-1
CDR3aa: CASSWVQAYSNQPQHF
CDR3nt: TGCGCCAGCAGCTGGGTACAGGCTTATAGCAATCAGCCCCAGCATTTT

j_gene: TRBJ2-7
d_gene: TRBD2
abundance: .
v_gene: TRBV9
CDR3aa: CASSATGTSYEQYF
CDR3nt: TGTGCCAGCAGCGCGACCGGGACTAGCTACGAGCAGTACTTC

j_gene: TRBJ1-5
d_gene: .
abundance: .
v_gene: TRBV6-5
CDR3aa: CASSYAGDQPQHF
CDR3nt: TGTGCCAGCAGTTATGCGGGGGATCAGCCCCAGCATTTT

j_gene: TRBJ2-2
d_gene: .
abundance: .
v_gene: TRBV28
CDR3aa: CASSLRDSSGELFF
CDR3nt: TGTGCCAGCAGTTTAAGGGACTCCTCCGGGGAGCTGTTTTTT

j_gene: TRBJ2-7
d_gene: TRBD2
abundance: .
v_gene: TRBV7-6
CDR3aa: CASSSLAGGSYEQYF
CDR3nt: TGTGCCAGCAGCTCCCTAGCGGGAGGGTCCTACGAGCAGTACTTC

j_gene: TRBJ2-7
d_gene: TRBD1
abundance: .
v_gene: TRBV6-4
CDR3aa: CASSEGGQGADEQYF
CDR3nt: TGTGCCAGCAGTGAGGGGGGACAGGGAGCCGACGAGCAGTACTTC

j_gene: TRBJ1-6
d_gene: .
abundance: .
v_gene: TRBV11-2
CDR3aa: CASSLARDSPLHF
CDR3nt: TGTGCCAGCAGCTTAGCCCGGGATTCACCCCTCCACTTT

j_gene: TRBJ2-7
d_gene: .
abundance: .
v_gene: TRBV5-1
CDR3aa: CASSLNAGSTYEQYF
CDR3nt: TGCGCCAGCAGCCTCAATGCGGGGTCTACTTACGAGCAGTACTTC

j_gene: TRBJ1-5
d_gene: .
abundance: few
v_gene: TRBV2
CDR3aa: CASSGRSNQPQHF
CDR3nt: TGTGCCAGCAGTGGGCGAAGCAATCAGCCCCAGCATTTT

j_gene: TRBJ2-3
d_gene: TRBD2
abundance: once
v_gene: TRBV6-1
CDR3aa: CASSEMAGGSTDTQYF
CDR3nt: TGTGCCAGCAGTGAAATGGCGGGAGGGTCGACAGATACGCAGTATTTT

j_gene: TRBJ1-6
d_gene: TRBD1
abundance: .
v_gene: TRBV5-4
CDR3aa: CASSLAGTGVSPLHF
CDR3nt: TGTGCCAGCAGCTTGGCCGGGACAGGGGTATCACCCCTCCACTTT

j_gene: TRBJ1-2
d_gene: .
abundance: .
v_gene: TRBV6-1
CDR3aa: CASSPTDSNYGYTF
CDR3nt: TGTGCCAGCAGTCCAACGGACAGTAACTATGGCTACACCTTC

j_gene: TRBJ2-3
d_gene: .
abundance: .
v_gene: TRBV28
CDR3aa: CATWRPPTDTQYF
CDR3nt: TGTGCCACTTGGCGGCCACCCACAGATACGCAGTATTTT

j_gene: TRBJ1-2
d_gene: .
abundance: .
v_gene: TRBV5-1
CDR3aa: CASSPTLSYGYTF
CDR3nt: TGCGCCAGCAGCCCCACCTTGAGCTATGGCTACACCTTC

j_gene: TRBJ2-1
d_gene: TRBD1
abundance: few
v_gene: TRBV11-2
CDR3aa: CASSESTGVRNEQFF
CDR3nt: TGTGCCAGCAGCGAATCGACAGGGGTGAGGAATGAGCAGTTCTTC

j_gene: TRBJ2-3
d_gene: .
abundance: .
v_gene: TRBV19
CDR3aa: CASSMRGIRTDTQYF
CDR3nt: TGTGCCAGTAGTATGCGGGGTATTCGGACAGATACGCAGTATTTT

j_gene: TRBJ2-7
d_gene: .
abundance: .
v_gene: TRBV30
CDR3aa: CAWSVQGEQYF
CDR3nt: TGTGCCTGGAGTGTACAAGGAGAGCAGTACTTC

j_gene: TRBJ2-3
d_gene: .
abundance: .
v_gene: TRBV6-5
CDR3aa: CASRADSAGFVTQYF
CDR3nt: TGTGCCAGCAGGGCTGACTCAGCGGGTTTTGTTACGCAGTATTTT

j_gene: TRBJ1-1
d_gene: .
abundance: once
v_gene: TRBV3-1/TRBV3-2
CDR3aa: CASSQGGLNTEAFF
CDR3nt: TGTGCCAGCAGCCAAGGGGGGCTGAACACTGAAGCTTTCTTT

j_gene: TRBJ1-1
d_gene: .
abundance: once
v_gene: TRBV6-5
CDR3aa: CASSHQAAVNTEAFF
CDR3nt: TGTGCCAGCAGTCACCAGGCGGCAGTCAACACTGAAGCTTTCTTT

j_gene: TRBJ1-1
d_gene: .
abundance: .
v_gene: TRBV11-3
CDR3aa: CASSLAATSTEAFF
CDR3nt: TGTGCCAGCAGCTTAGCGGCTACCAGCACTGAAGCTTTCTTT

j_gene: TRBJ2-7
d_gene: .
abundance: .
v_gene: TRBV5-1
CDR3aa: CASSLGAGVSYEQYF
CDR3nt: TGCGCCAGCAGCTTGGGGGCAGGGGTGTCCTACGAGCAGTACTTC

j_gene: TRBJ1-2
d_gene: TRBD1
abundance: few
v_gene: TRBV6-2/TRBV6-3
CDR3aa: CASSRQGSEGYTF
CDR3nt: TGTGCCAGCAGTCGACAGGGGTCAGAAGGCTACACCTTC

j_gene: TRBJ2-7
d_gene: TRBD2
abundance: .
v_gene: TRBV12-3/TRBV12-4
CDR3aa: CASSSGLAYEQYF
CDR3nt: TGTGCCAGCAGTAGCGGACTAGCCTACGAGCAGTACTTC

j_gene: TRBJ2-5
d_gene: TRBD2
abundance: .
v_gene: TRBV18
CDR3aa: CASSQAGLAGEETQYF
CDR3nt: TGTGCCAGCTCACAAGCGGGACTAGCGGGGGAAGAGACTCAGTACTTC

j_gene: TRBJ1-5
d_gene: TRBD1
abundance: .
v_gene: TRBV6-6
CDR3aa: CASSRGTDSNQPQHF
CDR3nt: TGTGCCAGCAGCAGAGGGACAGACAGCAATCAGCCCCAGCATTTT

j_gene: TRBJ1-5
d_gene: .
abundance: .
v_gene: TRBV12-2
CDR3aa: CASRLEGSTYSNQPQHF
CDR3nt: TGTGCAAGTCGCTTAGAGGGCAGCACTTATAGCAATCAGCCCCAGCATTTT

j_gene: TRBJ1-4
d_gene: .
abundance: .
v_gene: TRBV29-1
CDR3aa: CSALTGEKLFF
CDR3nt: TGCAGCGCTTTAACGGGGGAAAAACTGTTTTTT

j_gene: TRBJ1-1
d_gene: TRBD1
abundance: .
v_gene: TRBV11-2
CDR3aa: CASSLGQGFDEAFF
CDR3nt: TGTGCCAGCAGCTTGGGACAGGGATTTGATGAAGCTTTCTTT

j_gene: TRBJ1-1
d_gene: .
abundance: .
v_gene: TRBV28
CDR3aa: CASTMNTEAFF
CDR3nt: TGTGCCAGCACCATGAACACTGAAGCTTTCTTT

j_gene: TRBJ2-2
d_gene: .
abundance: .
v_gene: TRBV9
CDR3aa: CASSPRGSGELFF
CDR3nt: TGTGCCAGCAGCCCTAGGGGTTCCGGGGAGCTGTTTTTT

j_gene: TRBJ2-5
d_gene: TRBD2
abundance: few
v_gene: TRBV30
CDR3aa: CAWSVPSGRAGETQYF
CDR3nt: TGTGCCTGGAGTGTACCCTCCGGGAGGGCTGGTGAGACCCAGTACTTC

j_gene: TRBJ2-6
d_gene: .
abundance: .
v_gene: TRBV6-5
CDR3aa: CASGVPGANVLTF
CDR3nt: TGTGCCAGCGGAGTACCGGGGGCCAACGTCCTGACTTTC

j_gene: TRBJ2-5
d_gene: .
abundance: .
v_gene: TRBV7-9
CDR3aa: CASSLGEAETQYF
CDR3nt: TGTGCCAGCAGCTTAGGGGAGGCGGAGACCCAGTACTTC

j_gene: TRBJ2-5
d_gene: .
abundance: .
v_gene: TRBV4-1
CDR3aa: CASSQEGSGGETQYF
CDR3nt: TGCGCCAGCAGCCAAGAGGGTTCCGGCGGAGAGACCCAGTACTTC

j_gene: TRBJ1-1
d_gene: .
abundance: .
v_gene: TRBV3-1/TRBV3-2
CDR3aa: CASSQGRKNTEAFF
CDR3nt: TGTGCCAGCAGCCAAGGACGGAAGAACACTGAAGCTTTCTTT

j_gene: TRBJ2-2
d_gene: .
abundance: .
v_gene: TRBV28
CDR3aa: CAMRDHGTGELFF
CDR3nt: TGTGCCATGCGGGATCACGGGACCGGGGAGCTGTTTTTT

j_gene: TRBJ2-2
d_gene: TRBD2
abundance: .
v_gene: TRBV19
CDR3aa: CASARGRVVGDTGELFF
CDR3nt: TGTGCCAGTGCGCGCGGGAGGGTCGTCGGGGACACCGGGGAGCTGTTTTTT

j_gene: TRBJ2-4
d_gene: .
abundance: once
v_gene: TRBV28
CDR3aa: CASSLSSESRAKNIQYF
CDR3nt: TGTGCCAGCAGTTTATCGTCGGAGTCCCGAGCCAAAAACATTCAGTACTTC

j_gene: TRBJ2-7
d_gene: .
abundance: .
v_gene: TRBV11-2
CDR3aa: CASSGTTSDSGEQYF
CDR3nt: TGTGCCAGCAGCGGCACCACTAGTGACTCGGGCGAGCAGTACTTC

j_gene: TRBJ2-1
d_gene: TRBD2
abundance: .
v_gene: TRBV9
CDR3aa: CASSLAGEYNEQFF
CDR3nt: TGTGCCAGCAGCTTAGCGGGAGAGTACAATGAGCAGTTCTTC

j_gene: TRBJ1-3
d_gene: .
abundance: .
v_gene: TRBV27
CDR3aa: CASSLRRGVNTIYF
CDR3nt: TGTGCCAGCAGTTTAAGGAGAGGGGTAAACACCATATATTTT

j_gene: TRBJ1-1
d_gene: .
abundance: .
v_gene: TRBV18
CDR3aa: CASSPTVGTEAFF
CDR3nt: TGTGCCAGCTCACCCACGGTGGGCACTGAAGCTTTCTTT

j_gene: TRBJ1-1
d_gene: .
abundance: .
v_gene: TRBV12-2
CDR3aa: CASRLAMDRNTEAFF
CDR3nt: TGTGCAAGTCGCTTAGCTATGGACAGGAACACTGAAGCTTTCTTT

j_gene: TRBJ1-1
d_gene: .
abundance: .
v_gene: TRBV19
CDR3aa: CASLGTAEAFF
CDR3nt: TGTGCCAGTTTGGGGACCGCTGAAGCTTTCTTT

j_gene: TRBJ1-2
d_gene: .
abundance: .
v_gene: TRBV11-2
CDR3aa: CASSRLAPGNYGYTF
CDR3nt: TGTGCCAGCAGCCGATTAGCCCCAGGGAACTATGGCTACACCTTC

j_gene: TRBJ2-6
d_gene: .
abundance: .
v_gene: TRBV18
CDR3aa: CASSPYGSGANVLTF
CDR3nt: TGTGCCAGCTCACCTTACGGCTCTGGGGCCAACGTCCTGACTTTC

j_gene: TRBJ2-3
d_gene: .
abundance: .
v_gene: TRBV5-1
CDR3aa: CASSSYPADTQYF
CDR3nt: TGCGCCAGCAGTTCATATCCTGCAGATACGCAGTATTTT

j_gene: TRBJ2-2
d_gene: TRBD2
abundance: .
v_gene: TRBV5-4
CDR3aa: CASSPSLERGPSGELFF
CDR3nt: TGTGCCAGCAGCCCCTCCTTGGAGCGGGGTCCGTCCGGGGAGCTGTTTTTT

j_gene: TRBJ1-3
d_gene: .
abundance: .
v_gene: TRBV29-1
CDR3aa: CSVLGNGNTIYF
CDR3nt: TGCAGCGTCCTGGGAAATGGAAACACCATATATTTT

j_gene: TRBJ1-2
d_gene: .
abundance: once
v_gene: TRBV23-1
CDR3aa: CATPQGYYGYTF
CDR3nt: TGCGCCACCCCGCAGGGTTACTATGGCTACACCTTC

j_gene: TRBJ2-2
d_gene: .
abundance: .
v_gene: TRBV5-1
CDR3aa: CASSSGGAESTGELFF
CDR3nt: TGCGCCAGCAGCTCCGGCGGAGCAGAATCCACCGGGGAGCTGTTTTTT

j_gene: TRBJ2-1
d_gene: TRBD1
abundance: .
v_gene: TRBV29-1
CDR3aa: CSVEELGQGTNNEQFF
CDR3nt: TGCAGCGTTGAAGAGTTAGGACAGGGGACCAACAATGAGCAGTTCTTC

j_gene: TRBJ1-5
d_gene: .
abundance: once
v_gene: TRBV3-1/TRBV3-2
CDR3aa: CASSQDSEYNQPQHF
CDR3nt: TGTGCCAGCAGCCAAGATTCCGAATACAATCAGCCCCAGCATTTT

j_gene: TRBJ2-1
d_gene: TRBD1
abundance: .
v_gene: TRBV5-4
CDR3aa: CASRLGTDSYNEQFF
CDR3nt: TGTGCCAGCAGACTCGGGACAGACTCCTACAATGAGCAGTTCTTC

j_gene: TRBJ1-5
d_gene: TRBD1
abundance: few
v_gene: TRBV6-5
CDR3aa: CASRWTGNQPQHF
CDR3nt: TGTGCCAGCAGGTGGACAGGTAACCAGCCCCAGCATTTT